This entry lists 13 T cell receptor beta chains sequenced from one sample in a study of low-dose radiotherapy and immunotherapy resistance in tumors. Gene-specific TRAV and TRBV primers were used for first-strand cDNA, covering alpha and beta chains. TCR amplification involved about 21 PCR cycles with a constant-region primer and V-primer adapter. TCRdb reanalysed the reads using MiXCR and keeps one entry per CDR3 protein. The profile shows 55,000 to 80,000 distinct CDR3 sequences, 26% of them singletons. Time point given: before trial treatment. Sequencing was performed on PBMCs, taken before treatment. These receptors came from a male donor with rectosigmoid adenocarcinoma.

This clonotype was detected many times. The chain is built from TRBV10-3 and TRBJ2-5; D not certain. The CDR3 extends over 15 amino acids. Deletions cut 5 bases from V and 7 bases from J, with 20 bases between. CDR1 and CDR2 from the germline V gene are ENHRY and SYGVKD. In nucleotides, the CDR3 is TGTGCCATCAGTTCCACCGAGAGGTATCTGGGGACCCAGTACTTC. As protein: CAISSTERYLGTQYF.

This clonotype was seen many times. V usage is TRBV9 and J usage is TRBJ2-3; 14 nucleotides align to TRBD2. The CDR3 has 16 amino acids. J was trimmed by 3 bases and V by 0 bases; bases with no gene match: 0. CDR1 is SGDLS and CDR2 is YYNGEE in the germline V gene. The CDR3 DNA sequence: TGTGCCAGCAGCGTAGGACTAGCGGGAGGGACAGATACGCAGTATTTT. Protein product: CASSVGLAGGTDTQYF.

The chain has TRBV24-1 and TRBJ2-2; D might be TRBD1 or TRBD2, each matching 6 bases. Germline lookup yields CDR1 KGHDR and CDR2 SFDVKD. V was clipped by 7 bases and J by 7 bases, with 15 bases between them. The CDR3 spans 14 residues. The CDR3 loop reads CATRSGGEVGELFF. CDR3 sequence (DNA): TGTGCCACCAGATCCGGGGGCGAGGTCGGGGAGCTGTTTTTT.

The CDR3 bases are TGTGCCAGCAGCCCCGAACAGGGGCTCCAAGAGACCCAGTACTTC. Translating it yields CASSPEQGLQETQYF. V usage is TRBV28 and J usage is TRBJ2-5; 7 bases agree with TRBD1. CDR1 is MDHEN and CDR2 is SYDVKM in the germline V gene. J gave up 1 base and V 6 bases, and 8 bases lay outside the gene matches. The CDR3 covers 15 residues.

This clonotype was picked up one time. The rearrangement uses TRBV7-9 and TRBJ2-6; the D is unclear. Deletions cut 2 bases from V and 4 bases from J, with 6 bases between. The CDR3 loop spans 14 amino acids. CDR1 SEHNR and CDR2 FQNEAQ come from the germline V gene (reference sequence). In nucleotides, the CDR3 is TGTGCCAGCAGCTTAATTTCCGGGGCCAACGTCCTGACTTTC. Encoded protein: CASSLISGANVLTF.

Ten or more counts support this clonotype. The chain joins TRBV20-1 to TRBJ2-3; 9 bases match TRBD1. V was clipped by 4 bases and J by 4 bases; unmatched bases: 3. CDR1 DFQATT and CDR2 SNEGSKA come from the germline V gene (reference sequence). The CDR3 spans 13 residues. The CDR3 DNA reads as TGCAGTGCTATACAGGGGGCGGCAGATACGCAGTATTTT. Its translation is CSAIQGAADTQYF.

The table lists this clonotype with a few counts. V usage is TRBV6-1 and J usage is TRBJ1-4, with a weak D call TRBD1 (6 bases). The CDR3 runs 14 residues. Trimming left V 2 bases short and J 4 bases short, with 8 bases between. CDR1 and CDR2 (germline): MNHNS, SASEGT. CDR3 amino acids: CASSEQGRNEKLFF. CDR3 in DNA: TGTGCCAGCAGTGAACAGGGGCGTAATGAAAAACTGTTTTTT.

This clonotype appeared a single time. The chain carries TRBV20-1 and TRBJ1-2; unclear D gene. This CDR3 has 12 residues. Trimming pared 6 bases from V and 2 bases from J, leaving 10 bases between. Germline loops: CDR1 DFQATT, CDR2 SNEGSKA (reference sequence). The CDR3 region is CSAPLRNYGYTF. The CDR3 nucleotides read TGCAGTGCCCCGTTGAGGAACTATGGCTACACCTTC.

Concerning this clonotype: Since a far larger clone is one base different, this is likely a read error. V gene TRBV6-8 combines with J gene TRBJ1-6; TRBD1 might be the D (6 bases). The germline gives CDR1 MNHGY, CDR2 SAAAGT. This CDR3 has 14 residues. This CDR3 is CASSDSGANSPLHF. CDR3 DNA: TGTGCCAGCAGTGACTCAGGGGCTAATTCACCCCTCCACTTT.

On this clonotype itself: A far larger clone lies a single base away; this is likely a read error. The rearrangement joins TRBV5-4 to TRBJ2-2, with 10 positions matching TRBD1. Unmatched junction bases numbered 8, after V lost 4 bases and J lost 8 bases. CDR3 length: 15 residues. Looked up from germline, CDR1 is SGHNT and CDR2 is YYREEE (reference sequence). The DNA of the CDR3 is TGTGCCAGCAGCCGGGACAGGGGTGGCCAGGGGGAGCTGTTTTTT. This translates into CASSRDRGGQGELFF.

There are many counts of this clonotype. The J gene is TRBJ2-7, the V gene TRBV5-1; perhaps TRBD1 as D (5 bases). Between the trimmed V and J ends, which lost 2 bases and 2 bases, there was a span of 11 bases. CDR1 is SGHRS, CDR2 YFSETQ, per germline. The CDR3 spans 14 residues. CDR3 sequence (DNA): TGCGCCAGCAGCTTTACAGGTGGAACCTACGAGCAGTACTTC. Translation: CASSFTGGTYEQYF.

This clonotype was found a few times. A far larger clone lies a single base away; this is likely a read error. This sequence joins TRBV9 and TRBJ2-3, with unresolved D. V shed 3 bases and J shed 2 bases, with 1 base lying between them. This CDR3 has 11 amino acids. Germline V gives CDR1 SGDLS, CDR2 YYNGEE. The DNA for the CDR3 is TGTGCCAGCAGCGACACAGATACGCAGTATTTT. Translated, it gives CASSDTDTQYF.

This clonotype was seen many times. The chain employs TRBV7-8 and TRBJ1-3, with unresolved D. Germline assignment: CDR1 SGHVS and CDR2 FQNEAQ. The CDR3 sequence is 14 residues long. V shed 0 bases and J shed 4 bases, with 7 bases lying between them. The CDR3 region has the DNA TGTGCCAGCAGCTTAGCGATAAGCGGAAACACCATATATTTT. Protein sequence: CASSLAISGNTIYF.